These T cell receptor beta chains were read from a single sample in a study of shared clonotypes between healthy human individuals. Clones were read by immunoSEQ multiplex PCR, and TCRdb kept only the in-frame ones, dropping some. The sample records about 470,000 clones, 70% to 80% being singletons. The sample consisted of PBMCs. These receptors all stem from a woman in her thirties or forties in good health. Some clones in this sample may be carry-over from other donors' samples. Both conserved end residues are part of each CDR3. Fields, in order: V gene, D gene, clone size, J gene, CDR3 DNA, CDR3 protein. D genes are given only for firm matches. The size field is filled for only some rows; it gives once, few, many or a size class.

V gene: TRBV5-4; D gene: .; clone size: once; J gene: TRBJ2-3; CDR3 DNA: TGTGCCAGCAGCTTGGTGGACTGGAGCACAGATACGCAGTATTTT; CDR3 protein: CASSLVDWSTDTQYF
V gene: TRBV5-5; D gene: TRBD1; clone size: few; J gene: TRBJ2-7; CDR3 DNA: TGTGCCAGCAGCCCACGACAGGGCCCTCGGGAGCAGTACTTC; CDR3 protein: CASSPRQGPREQYF
V gene: TRBV2; D gene: .; clone size: .; J gene: TRBJ2-1; CDR3 DNA: TGTGCCAGCAGTGGCGGGAATGAGCAGTTCTTC; CDR3 protein: CASSGGNEQFF
V gene: TRBV7-2; D gene: .; clone size: .; J gene: TRBJ2-2; CDR3 DNA: TGTGCCAGCAGCTCCCGCAGGGGGAACACCGGGGAGCTGTTTTTT; CDR3 protein: CASSSRRGNTGELFF
V gene: TRBV28; D gene: .; clone size: few; J gene: TRBJ1-5; CDR3 DNA: TGTGCCAGCAGTTTGGGGCAGAGCAATCAGCCCCAGCATTTT; CDR3 protein: CASSLGQSNQPQHF
V gene: TRBV6-1; D gene: TRBD1; clone size: .; J gene: TRBJ2-7; CDR3 DNA: TGTGCCAGCAGTCCTGGGGGACAGGGGGCGGAAGAGCAGTACTTC; CDR3 protein: CASSPGGQGAEEQYF
V gene: TRBV2; D gene: .; clone size: .; J gene: TRBJ2-3; CDR3 DNA: TGTGCCAGCAGGGGTGGCAGGGAAGGAGCGGATACGCAGTATTTT; CDR3 protein: CASRGGREGADTQYF
V gene: TRBV5-6; D gene: TRBD2; clone size: .; J gene: TRBJ2-5; CDR3 DNA: TGTGCCAGCAGCCACAACATACTAGCGGTTCGGGAAGAGACCCAGTACTTC; CDR3 protein: CASSHNILAVREETQYF
V gene: TRBV5-4; D gene: TRBD1; clone size: once; J gene: TRBJ1-1; CDR3 DNA: TGTGCCAGCAGCTTGGAGACAGGGACCGGGGGAGCTTTCTTT; CDR3 protein: CASSLETGTGGAFF
V gene: TRBV11-2; D gene: .; clone size: .; J gene: TRBJ2-5; CDR3 DNA: TGTGCCAGCAGCTTAGATTGGATTGGGGAGACCCAGTACTTC; CDR3 protein: CASSLDWIGETQYF